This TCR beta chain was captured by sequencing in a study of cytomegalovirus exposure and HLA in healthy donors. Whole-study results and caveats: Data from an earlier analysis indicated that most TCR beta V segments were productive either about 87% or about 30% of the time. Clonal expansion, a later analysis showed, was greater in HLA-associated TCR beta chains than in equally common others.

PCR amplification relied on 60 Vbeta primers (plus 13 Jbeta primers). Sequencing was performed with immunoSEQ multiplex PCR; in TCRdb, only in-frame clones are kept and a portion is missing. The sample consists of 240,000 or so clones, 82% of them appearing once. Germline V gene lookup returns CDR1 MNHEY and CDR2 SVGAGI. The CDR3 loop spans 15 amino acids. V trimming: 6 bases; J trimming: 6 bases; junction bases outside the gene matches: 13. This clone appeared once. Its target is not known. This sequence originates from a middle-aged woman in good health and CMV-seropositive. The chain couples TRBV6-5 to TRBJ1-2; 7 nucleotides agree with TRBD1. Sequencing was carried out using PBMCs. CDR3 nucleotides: TGTGCCAGCAGCCGTACCCTACAGGGGCTGGATGGCTACACCTTC. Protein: CASSRTLQGLDGYTF.